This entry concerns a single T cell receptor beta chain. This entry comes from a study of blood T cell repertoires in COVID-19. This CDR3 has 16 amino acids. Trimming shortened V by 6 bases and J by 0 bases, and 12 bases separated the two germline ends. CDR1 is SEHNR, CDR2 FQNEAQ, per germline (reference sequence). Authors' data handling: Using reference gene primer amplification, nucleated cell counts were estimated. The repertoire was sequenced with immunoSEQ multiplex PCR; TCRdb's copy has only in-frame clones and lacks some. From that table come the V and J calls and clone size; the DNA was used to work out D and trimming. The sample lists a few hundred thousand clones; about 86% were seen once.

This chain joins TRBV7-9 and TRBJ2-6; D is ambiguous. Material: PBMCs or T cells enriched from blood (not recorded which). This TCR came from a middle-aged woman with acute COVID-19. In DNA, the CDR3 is TGTGCCAGCAGTGGTAGCCTTAGCTCTGGGGCCAACGTCCTGACTTTC. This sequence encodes CASSGSLSSGANVLTF.